This is a list of T cell receptor beta chains from one sample in a study of cytomegalovirus exposure and HLA in healthy donors. The protocol was immunoSEQ multiplex PCR, while the TCRdb copy is restricted to in-frame clones and leaves out a portion. Counted here are about 120,000 clones, about 76% occurring once; the ten biggest clones make up roughly 30%. The sequenced sample was PBMCs. These receptors originate from a man aged 60 to 75 in good health and CMV-seropositive. Each CDR3 is given with its conserved first and last residue. D genes are given only for firm matches. For some rows the clone size is stated as once, few or many, or as a class when expanded; others skip it.

cdr3_nt,cdr3_aa,j_call,v_call,clone_size,d_call
TGTGCCAGCAGTTTACCGGGGACAGGGAGCTCCTACGAGCAGTACTTC,CASSLPGTGSSYEQYF,TRBJ2-7,TRBV6-5,.,TRBD1
TGCGCCAGCAGCCCCACCCAGGGTGGCCGCGATACGCAGTATTTT,CASSPTQGGRDTQYF,TRBJ2-3,TRBV5-1,.,.
TGCGCCAGCTCCGGACAGGGATCACCCTACGAGCAGTACTTC,CASSGQGSPYEQYF,TRBJ2-7,TRBV5-1,.,TRBD1
TGCGCCAGCAGCCCCGGGGTAGCGGGAGATTTCTACGAGCAGTACTTC,CASSPGVAGDFYEQYF,TRBJ2-7,TRBV10-1,.,TRBD2
TGCGCCAGCAGCCAGGGGGCGTTCGTAACTAATGAAAAACTGTTTTTT,CASSQGAFVTNEKLFF,TRBJ1-4,TRBV4-1,.,.
TGTGCCAGCAGTCGACACACACCGCCCCCGCGTTGGAACACTGAAGCTTTCTTT,CASSRHTPPPRWNTEAFF,TRBJ1-1,TRBV28,.,.
TGCAGCGTTACCCTGACAGGGGCTAGAGCCTACGAGCAGTACTTC,CSVTLTGARAYEQYF,TRBJ2-7,TRBV29-1,.,TRBD1
TGTGCCAGCAGTCCGCACCTGGGACAGGGGCCGTCGGAGAGCTATGGCTACACCTTC,CASSPHLGQGPSESYGYTF,TRBJ1-2,TRBV27,.,TRBD1
TGTGCCATCAGTGAGTCAATTAGCGGGGGCTCCTACAATGAGCAGTTCTTC,CAISESISGGSYNEQFF,TRBJ2-1,TRBV10-3,few,TRBD2
TGCGCCAGCAGCTTCGGACAGGGGGGCACTGAAGCTTTCTTT,CASSFGQGGTEAFF,TRBJ1-1,TRBV5-1,few,TRBD1
TGTGCCAGCAGCCCCGGCAGGGGAAGCGAGCAGTACTTC,CASSPGRGSEQYF,TRBJ2-7,TRBV9,.,.
TGTGCCAGCTCACCAACCAGAAGAGAGACCCAGTACTTC,CASSPTRRETQYF,TRBJ2-5,TRBV18,.,.
TGTGCCATCAGTTATACAGGGGTGTGGGACAATGAGCAGTTCTTC,CAISYTGVWDNEQFF,TRBJ2-1,TRBV10-3,.,TRBD1
TGTGCCAGCAGCCCATCAGGGGGTGCAGATACGCAGTATTTT,CASSPSGGADTQYF,TRBJ2-3,TRBV7-3,.,TRBD1
TGTGCCAGCAGAAGCCGGGACAGGGCATCCTACGAGCAGTACTTC,CASRSRDRASYEQYF,TRBJ2-7,TRBV28,medium-sized,TRBD1
TGCAGCGTTGAAACAGGGCTGCAGACCCAGTACTTC,CSVETGLQTQYF,TRBJ2-5,TRBV29-1,.,.
TGCGCCAGCGTGGAAGGGGAAGCTGGTGAAGCTTTCTTT,CASVEGEAGEAFF,TRBJ1-1,TRBV5-1,.,.
TGCAGCGTAGGAACCGCGGTACAGACCCAGTACTTC,CSVGTAVQTQYF,TRBJ2-5,TRBV29-1,.,.
TGTGCCAGCAGCGTAGCGTCCGGGGGCGGGGGGAACACTGAAGCTTTCTTT,CASSVASGGGGNTEAFF,TRBJ1-1,TRBV9,.,.
TGCACCGGGAGGTTCCCCAATGAGCAGTTCTTC,CTGRFPNEQFF,TRBJ2-1,TRBV29-1,.,TRBD2
TGCGCCAGCAGCCCCGGGACAGGGTCCTACGAGCAGTACTTC,CASSPGTGSYEQYF,TRBJ2-7,TRBV5-1,.,TRBD1
TGTGCCAGCAGCTTAGTCGCAGCCAGGAGGACTGAAGCTTTCTTT,CASSLVAARRTEAFF,TRBJ1-1,TRBV7-9,.,.
TGTGCCAGCAGAGCGGGGCGGGGGCGAAGGACAAGCTGTCAGTACTTC,CASRAGRGRRTSCQYF,TRBJ2-7,TRBV11-2,.,.
TGTGCCTGGAGGGAGGGGTCCGAGCAGTACTTC,CAWREGSEQYF,TRBJ2-7,TRBV30,.,.
TGTGCCAGCAGCTTAAGGAGGGGGGGAGAGGGGGCTTTCTTT,CASSLRRGGEGAFF,TRBJ1-1,TRBV7-9,.,.
TGTGCCAGCAGCTTGGTATATCAGACTTCGAACACTGAAGCTTTCTTT,CASSLVYQTSNTEAFF,TRBJ1-1,TRBV5-5,once,.
TGCGCCAGCAGCTTCGGTACAGGGGCAAGATATGGCTACACCTTC,CASSFGTGARYGYTF,TRBJ1-2,TRBV5-1,.,TRBD1
TGCGCCAGCAGCTTGAGTGGGGCTAACACTGAAGCTTTCTTT,CASSLSGANTEAFF,TRBJ1-1,TRBV5-1,.,.
TGTGCCAGCAGTGATAAGGGACAGGGGGCTGCCGGGGAGCTGTTTTTT,CASSDKGQGAAGELFF,TRBJ2-2,TRBV2,.,TRBD1
TGTGCCACCAGCAGAGATATGGCGGGGGGTGGCGAGCAGTACTTC,CATSRDMAGGGEQYF,TRBJ2-7,TRBV15,.,TRBD2
TGTGCCAGCAGCTCGGGACTAGCGGGGGGTGGGTTCACAGATACGCAGTATTTT,CASSSGLAGGGFTDTQYF,TRBJ2-3,TRBV5-4,.,TRBD2
TGTGCCAGCAAGACTAGCGTAGAAAGTGGCTACGAGCAGTACTTC,CASKTSVESGYEQYF,TRBJ2-7,TRBV19,few,TRBD2
TGTGCCAGCAGTTTCGATGGGGCAGGGGATGGCTACACCTTC,CASSFDGAGDGYTF,TRBJ1-2,TRBV6-5,.,.
TGTGCCAGCAGCTTAGGGGGGGGAACGGACACTGAAGCTTTCTTT,CASSLGGGTDTEAFF,TRBJ1-1,TRBV7-9,.,.
TGTGCCAGCAGTTACGGGACAGAAAGCTCCTACGAGCAGTACTTC,CASSYGTESSYEQYF,TRBJ2-7,TRBV6-5,.,TRBD1
TGTGCCAGCAGCCAGACAGGGGGAAGACGCGAGCAGTACTTC,CASSQTGGRREQYF,TRBJ2-7,TRBV11-1,.,TRBD1
TGTGCCAGCTCCTCCACAGATACGCAGTATTTT,CASSSTDTQYF,TRBJ2-3,TRBV18,.,.